The clone carrying this T cell receptor beta chain has just a few counts. The data are from a study of T-cell memory formation after mild COVID-19. Study overall: Among the donors, TCR clusters were largely specific to each donor.

TCRdb fed the 5' RACE reads into MiXCR, producing one record per CDR3 protein. The repertoire includes 200,000 to 250,000 distinct CDR3 sequences, around 17% of them detected once, and 3.5% sits in the top ten. V was trimmed by 3 bases and J by 1 base, leaving 9 bases between them. This CDR3 is built from 14 residues. The receptor's source is a man aged 18 to 30 who had mild COVID-19 (a few samples of this study predate the infection). Cell type and time point are not known. Source material: PBMCs or a T cell subset sorted from them (not recorded which). The chain is built from TRBV12-3 or TRBV12-4 and TRBJ1-2; D unclear. Here the CDR3 reads CASSFNSRNYGYTF. Written as DNA, the CDR3 is TGTGCCAGCAGTTTCAACAGCCGTAACTATGGCTACACCTTC.